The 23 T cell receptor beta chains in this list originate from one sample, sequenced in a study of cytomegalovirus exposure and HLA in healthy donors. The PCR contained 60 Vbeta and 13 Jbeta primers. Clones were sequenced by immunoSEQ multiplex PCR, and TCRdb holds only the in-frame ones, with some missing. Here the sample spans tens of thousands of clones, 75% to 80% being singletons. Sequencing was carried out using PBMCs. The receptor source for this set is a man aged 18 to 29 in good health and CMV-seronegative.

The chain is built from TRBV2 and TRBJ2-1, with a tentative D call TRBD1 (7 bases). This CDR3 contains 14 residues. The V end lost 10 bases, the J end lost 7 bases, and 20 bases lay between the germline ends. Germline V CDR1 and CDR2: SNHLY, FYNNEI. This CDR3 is CAMQAGGGFNEQFF. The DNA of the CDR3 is TGTGCCATGCAGGCAGGGGGAGGTTTTAATGAGCAGTTCTTC.

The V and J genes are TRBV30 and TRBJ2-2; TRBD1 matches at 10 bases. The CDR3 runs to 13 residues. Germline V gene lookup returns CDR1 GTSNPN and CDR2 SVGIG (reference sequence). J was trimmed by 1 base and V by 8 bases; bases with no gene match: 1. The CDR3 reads CARTGGNTGELFF. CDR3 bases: TGTGCCCGGACAGGGGGGAACACCGGGGAGCTGTTTTTT.

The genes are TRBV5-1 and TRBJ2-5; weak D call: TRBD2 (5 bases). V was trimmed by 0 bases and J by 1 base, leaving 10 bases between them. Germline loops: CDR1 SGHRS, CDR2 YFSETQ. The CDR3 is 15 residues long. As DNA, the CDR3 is TGCGCCAGCAGCTTGGTATCGGGGATCCAAGAGACCCAGTACTTC. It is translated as CASSLVSGIQETQYF.

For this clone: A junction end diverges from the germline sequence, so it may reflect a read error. CDR3 protein: CAGRGGRHNGYTF. CDR3 bases: TGTGCCGGCAGGGGGGGGCGTCATAATGGCTACACCTTC. The rearrangement joins TRBV28 to TRBJ1-2; 7 bases match TRBD1. This CDR3 is built from 13 residues. In germline, CDR1 is MDHEN, CDR2 SYDVKM.

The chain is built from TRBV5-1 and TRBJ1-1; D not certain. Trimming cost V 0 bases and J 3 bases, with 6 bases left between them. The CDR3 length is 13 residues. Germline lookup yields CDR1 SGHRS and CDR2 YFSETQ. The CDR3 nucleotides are TGCGCCAGCAGCTTGGGCCAGTACACTGAAGCTTTCTTT. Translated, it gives CASSLGQYTEAFF.

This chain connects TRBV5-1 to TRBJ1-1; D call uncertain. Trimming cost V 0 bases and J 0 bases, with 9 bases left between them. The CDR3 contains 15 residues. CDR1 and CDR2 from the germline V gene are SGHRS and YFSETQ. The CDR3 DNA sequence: TGCGCCAGCAGCTTGGAACCGGGAATGAACACTGAAGCTTTCTTT. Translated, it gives CASSLEPGMNTEAFF.

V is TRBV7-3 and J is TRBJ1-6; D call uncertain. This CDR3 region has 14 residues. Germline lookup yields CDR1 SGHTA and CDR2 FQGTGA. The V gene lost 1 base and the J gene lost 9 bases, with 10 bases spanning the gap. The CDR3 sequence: CASSLSVGGSPLHF. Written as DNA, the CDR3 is TGTGCCAGCAGCTTAAGCGTGGGAGGTTCACCCCTCCACTTT.

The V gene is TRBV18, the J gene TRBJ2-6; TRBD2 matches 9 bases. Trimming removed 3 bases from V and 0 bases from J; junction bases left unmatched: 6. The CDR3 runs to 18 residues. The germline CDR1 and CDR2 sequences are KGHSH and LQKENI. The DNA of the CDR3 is TGTGCCAGCTCACCGCGGGGGGGCCTAATCTCTGGGGCCAACGTCCTGACTTTC. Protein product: CASSPRGGLISGANVLTF.

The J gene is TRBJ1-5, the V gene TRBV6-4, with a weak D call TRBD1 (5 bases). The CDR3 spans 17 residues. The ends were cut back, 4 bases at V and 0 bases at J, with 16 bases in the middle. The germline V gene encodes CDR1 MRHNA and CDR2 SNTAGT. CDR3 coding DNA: TGTGCCAGCAGTGTAGGGGAGGCACCTTATAGCAATCAGCCCCAGCATTTT. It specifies CASSVGEAPYSNQPQHF.

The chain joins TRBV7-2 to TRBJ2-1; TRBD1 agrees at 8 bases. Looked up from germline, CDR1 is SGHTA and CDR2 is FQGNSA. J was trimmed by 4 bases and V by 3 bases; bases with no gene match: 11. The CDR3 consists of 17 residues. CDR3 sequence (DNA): TGTGCCAGCAGCTTCCAAGCAGGGGGCCCCCCGTACAATGAGCAGTTCTTC. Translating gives CASSFQAGGPPYNEQFF.

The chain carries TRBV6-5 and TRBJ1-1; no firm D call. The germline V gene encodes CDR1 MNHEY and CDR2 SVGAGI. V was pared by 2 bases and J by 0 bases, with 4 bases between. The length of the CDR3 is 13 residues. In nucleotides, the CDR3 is TGTGCCAGCAGTTACCTTATGAACACTGAAGCTTTCTTT. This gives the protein CASSYLMNTEAFF.

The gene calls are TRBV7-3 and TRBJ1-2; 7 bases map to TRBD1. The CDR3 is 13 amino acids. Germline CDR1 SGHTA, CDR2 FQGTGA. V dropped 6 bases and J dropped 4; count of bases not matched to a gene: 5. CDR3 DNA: TGTGCCAGCAGTCGGACAGGATCCTATGGCTACACCTTC. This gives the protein CASSRTGSYGYTF.

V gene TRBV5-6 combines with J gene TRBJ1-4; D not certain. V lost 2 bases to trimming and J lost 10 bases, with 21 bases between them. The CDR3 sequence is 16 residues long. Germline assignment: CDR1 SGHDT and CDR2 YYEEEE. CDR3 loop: CASSFFTGSGAVKLFF. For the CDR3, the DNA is TGTGCCAGCAGCTTTTTTACTGGGTCAGGAGCGGTAAAACTGTTTTTT.

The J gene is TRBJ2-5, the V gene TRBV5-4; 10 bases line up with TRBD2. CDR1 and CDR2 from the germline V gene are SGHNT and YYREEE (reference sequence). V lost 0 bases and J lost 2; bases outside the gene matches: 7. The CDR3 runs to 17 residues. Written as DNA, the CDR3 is TGTGCCAGCAGCTTGGGCCAGCGGGGGGGGCTGCAAGAGACCCAGTACTTC. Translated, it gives CASSLGQRGGLQETQYF.

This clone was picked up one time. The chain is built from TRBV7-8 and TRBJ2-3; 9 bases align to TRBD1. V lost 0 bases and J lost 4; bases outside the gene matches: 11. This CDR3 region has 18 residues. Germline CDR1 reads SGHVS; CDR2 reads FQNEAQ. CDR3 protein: CASSLARDREGYADTQYF. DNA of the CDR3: TGTGCCAGCAGCTTAGCCCGGGACAGGGAAGGTTATGCAGATACGCAGTATTTT.

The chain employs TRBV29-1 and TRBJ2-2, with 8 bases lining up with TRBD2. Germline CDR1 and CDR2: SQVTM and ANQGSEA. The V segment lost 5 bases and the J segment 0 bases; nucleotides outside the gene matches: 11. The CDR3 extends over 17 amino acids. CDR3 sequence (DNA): TGCAGCGTTCTGGGGATCCGAGCGGGGGCGAACACCGGGGAGCTGTTTTTT. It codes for CSVLGIRAGANTGELFF.

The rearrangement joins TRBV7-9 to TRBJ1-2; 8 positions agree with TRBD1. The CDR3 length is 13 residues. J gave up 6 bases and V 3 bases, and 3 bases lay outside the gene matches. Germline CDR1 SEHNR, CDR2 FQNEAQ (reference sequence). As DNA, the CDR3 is TGTGCCAGCAGCTTGCGCAGGGGGCATGGCTACACCTTC. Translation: CASSLRRGHGYTF.

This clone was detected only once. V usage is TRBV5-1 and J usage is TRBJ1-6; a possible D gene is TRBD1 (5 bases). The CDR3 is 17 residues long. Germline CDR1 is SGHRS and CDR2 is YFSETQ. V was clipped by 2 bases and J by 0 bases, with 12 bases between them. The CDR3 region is CASSFTGVDSYNSPLHF. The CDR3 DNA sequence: TGCGCCAGCAGCTTCACGGGGGTCGACTCCTATAATTCACCCCTCCACTTT.

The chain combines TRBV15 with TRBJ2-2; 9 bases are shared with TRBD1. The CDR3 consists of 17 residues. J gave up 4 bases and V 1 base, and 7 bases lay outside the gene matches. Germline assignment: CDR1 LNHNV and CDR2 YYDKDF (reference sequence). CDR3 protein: CATSRGGTGSSTGELFF. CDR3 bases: TGTGCCACCAGCAGAGGAGGGACAGGGTCTAGCACCGGGGAGCTGTTTTTT.

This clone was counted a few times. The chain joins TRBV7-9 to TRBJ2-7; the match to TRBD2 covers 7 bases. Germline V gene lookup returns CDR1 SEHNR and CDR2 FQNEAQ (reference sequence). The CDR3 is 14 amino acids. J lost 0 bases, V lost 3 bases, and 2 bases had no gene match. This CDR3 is CASSLGGVSYEQYF. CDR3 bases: TGTGCCAGCAGCTTGGGGGGGGTCTCCTACGAGCAGTACTTC.

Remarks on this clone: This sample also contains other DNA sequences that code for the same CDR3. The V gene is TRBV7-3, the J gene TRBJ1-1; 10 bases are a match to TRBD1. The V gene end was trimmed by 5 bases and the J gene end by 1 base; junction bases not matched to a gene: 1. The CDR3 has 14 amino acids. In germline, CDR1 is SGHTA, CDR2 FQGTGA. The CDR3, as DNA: TGTGCCAGCAGCGGACAGGGGGGGAACACTGAAGCTTTCTTT. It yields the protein CASSGQGGNTEAFF.

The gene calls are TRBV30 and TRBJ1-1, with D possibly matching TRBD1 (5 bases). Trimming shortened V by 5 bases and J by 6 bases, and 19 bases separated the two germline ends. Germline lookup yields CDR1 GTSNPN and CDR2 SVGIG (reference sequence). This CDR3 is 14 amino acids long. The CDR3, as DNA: TGTGCCTGGGGGAGGCAGGGATTGTGGGCTGAAGCTTTCTTT. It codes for CAWGRQGLWAEAFF.

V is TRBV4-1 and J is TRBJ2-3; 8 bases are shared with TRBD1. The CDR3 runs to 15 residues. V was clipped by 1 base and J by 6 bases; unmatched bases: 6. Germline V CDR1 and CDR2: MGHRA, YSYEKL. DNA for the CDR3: TGCGCCAGCAGCCAAGGCCCCGGGACAGGCGATACGCAGTATTTT. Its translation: CASSQGPGTGDTQYF.